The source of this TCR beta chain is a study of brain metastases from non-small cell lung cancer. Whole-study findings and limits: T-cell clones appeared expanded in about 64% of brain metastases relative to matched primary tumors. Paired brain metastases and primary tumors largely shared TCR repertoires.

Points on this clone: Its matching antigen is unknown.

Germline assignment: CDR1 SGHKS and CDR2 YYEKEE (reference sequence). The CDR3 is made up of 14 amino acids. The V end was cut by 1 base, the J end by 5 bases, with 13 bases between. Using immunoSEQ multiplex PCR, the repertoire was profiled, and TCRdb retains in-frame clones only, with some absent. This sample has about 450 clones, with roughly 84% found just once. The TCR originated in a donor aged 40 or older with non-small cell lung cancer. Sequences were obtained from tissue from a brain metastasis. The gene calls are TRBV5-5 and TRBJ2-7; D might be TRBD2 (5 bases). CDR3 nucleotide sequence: TGTGCCAGCAGCTTGTACCCGGGAAGGAACGAGCAGTACTTC. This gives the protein CASSLYPGRNEQYF. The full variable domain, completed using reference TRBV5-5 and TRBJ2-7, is DAGVTQSPTHLIKTRGQQVTLRCSPISGHKSVSWYQQVLGQGPQFIFQYYEKEERGRGNFPDRFSARQFPNYSSELNVNALLLGDSALYLCASSLYPGRNEQYFGPGTRLTVT.